The 26 T cell receptor beta chains listed next were all sequenced from one sample in a study of blood T cell repertoires in COVID-19. TCRdb's copy holds only in-frame clones and misses some; the assay was immunoSEQ multiplex PCR. Found here are about 400,000 clones, around nine tenths of them singletons; the top ten hold 1.5% to 2%. Sequences were obtained from PBMCs or T cells enriched from blood (not recorded which). Every receptor here comes from a woman aged 25-40 years who had recovered from COVID-19.

CDR3 nucleotides: TGTGCCAGCAGTCCCTCACCGACAGTTAACACTGAAGCTTTCTTT. Residues: CASSPSPTVNTEAFF. The J gene is TRBJ1-1, the V gene TRBV27, with a weak D call TRBD1 (5 bases). Germline CDR1 reads MNHEY; CDR2 reads SMNVEV (reference sequence). The CDR3 has 15 amino acids. V lost 5 bases and J lost 2, with 15 bases in between.

V usage is TRBV4-2 and J usage is TRBJ1-5; 9 bases agree with TRBD1. The junction had 7 bases not matched to a gene; V was cut back by 3 bases and J by 7 bases. The CDR3 sequence is 15 residues long. The germline V gene encodes CDR1 LGHNA and CDR2 YNFKEQ. Here the CDR3 reads CASSHTQGAGQPQHF. CDR3 in DNA: TGTGCCAGCAGCCACACACAGGGGGCCGGGCAGCCCCAGCATTTT.

The J gene is TRBJ2-1, the V gene TRBV28; 13 positions agree with TRBD2. The CDR3 loop spans 15 amino acids. Germline CDR1 is MDHEN and CDR2 is SYDVKM. V shed 5 bases, J shed 6 bases, and the junction held 4 bases outside the gene matches. CDR3 DNA: TGTGCCAGCAGTCCCCGGACTAGCGGGGGCAATGAGCAGTTCTTC. Translating gives CASSPRTSGGNEQFF.

This chain uses TRBV7-8 with TRBJ2-1, with 8 bases lining up with TRBD1. The ends lost 1 base at V and 7 bases at J; junction bases unmatched: 12. The CDR3 loop spans 17 amino acids. Germline CDR1 SGHVS, CDR2 FQNEAQ. CDR3 region: CASSLGAGTGVGNEQFF. The CDR3 nucleotides read TGTGCCAGCAGCTTAGGCGCCGGGACAGGCGTAGGGAATGAGCAGTTCTTC.

V is TRBV24-1 and J is TRBJ1-2, with D possibly being TRBD1 (6 bases). From germline, CDR1 is KGHDR and CDR2 SFDVKD. V was pared by 8 bases and J by 7 bases, with 19 bases between. The CDR3 covers 14 residues. CDR3 DNA sequence: TGTGCCACCATTAGACAGGTGCAATCTGGTGGCTACACCTTC. Its protein is CATIRQVQSGGYTF.

As for this clone: The same CDR3 also results from other DNA sequences found in this sample. The chain links TRBV6-5 to TRBJ1-2; the match to TRBD1 covers 9 bases. The CDR3 spans 13 residues. Per the germline V gene, CDR1 is MNHEY and CDR2 is SVGAGI. J gave up 4 bases and V 5 bases, and 2 bases lay outside the gene matches. The CDR3 region is CASSRTGVYGYTF. The CDR3 DNA reads TGTGCCAGCAGTCGGACAGGGGTCTATGGCTACACCTTC.

This chain's CDR3 is CASSLGRTGSFTQPQHF. The CDR3 DNA follows: TGTGCCAGCAGCTTAGGAAGGACAGGGAGTTTTACTCAGCCCCAGCATTTT. This sequence joins TRBV7-6 and TRBJ1-5, with 8 bases lining up with TRBD1. CDR3 size: 17 residues. V shed 1 base, J shed 6 bases, and the junction held 11 bases outside the gene matches. Germline CDR1 reads SGHVS; CDR2 reads FNYEAQ.

This chain connects TRBV28 to TRBJ1-4; unclear D gene. There are 14 residues in the CDR3. Germline CDR1 MDHEN, CDR2 SYDVKM. V was trimmed by 1 base and J by 7 bases, leaving 10 bases between them. This CDR3 is CASSLFREGEKLFF. The CDR3 nucleotides read TGTGCCAGCAGTTTATTTAGGGAGGGTGAAAAACTGTTTTTT.

The genes are TRBV6-5 and TRBJ1-1, with D uncertain. Trimming cost V 8 bases and J 6 bases, with 19 bases left between them. The CDR3 length is 14 residues. Germline CDR1 and CDR2: MNHEY and SVGAGI. The CDR3 region is CASGLLAAGAEAFF. CDR3 coding DNA: TGTGCCAGCGGACTTTTGGCCGCTGGGGCTGAAGCTTTCTTT.

This sequence joins TRBV5-1 and TRBJ2-5; TRBD2 matches at 9 bases. V lost 0 bases and J lost 4; bases outside the gene matches: 4. Germline lookup yields CDR1 SGHRS and CDR2 YFSETQ. CDR3 length: 15 residues. CDR3 nucleotide sequence: TGCGCCAGCAGCTTGGGTCTAGCGGGACGAGAGACCCAGTACTTC. This gives the protein CASSLGLAGRETQYF. Using reference TRBV5-1 and TRBJ2-5 for the parts outside the CDR3, the full variable domain is KAGVTQTPRYLIKTRGQQVTLSCSPISGHRSVSWYQQTPGQGLQFLFEYFSETQRNKGNFPGRFSGRQFSNSRSEMNVSTLELGDSALYLCASSLGLAGRETQYFGPGTRLLVL.

This clone appeared a single time. This rearrangement joins TRBV7-9 to TRBJ2-7, with 11 bases lining up with TRBD2. In germline, CDR1 is SEHNR, CDR2 FQNEAQ (reference sequence). The CDR3 is 16 residues long. Trimming took 1 base from V and 4 from J; bases not matched to a gene: 6. The CDR3 loop reads CASSLGTSGSAYEQYF. The CDR3 DNA reads TGTGCCAGCAGCTTAGGTACTAGCGGGAGCGCGTACGAGCAGTACTTC.

This clone was recorded only once. The chain is built from TRBV7-9 and TRBJ1-3, with a possible D match to TRBD1 (5 bases). Germline V gene data show CDR1 as SEHNR and CDR2 as FQNEAQ (reference sequence). The CDR3 has 14 amino acids. V lost 1 base to trimming and J lost 3 bases, with 7 bases between them. The CDR3 here is CASSLGTFGNTIYF. CDR3 nucleotide sequence: TGTGCCAGCAGCTTAGGGACATTTGGAAACACCATATATTTT. Full variable domain (outside the CDR3, taken from reference TRBV7-9 and TRBJ1-3): DTGVSQNPRHKITKRGQNVTFRCDPISEHNRLYWYRQTLGQGPEFLTYFQNEAQLEKSRLLSDRFSAERPKGSFSTLEIQRTEQGDSAMYLCASSLGTFGNTIYFGEGSWLTVV.

The chain couples TRBV12-3 or TRBV12-4 to TRBJ1-5, with 7 bases lining up with TRBD1. CDR3 length: 13 residues. V trimming: 8 bases; J trimming: 7 bases; junction bases outside the gene matches: 8. DNA for the CDR3: TGTGCCAGCGACAGGGAACTTGGGCAGCCCCAGCATTTT. It yields the protein CASDRELGQPQHF.

The chain combines TRBV19 with TRBJ1-1; a weak D match, TRBD1 (5 bases). The germline V gene has CDR1 LNHDA and CDR2 SQIVND (reference sequence). V lost 3 bases and J 6 bases, leaving 11 bases between the germline ends. This CDR3 spans 13 amino acids. The CDR3 protein is CASSILGGAEAFF. DNA for the CDR3: TGTGCCAGTAGTATCCTCGGGGGGGCTGAAGCTTTCTTT.

The chain has TRBV9 and TRBJ2-2; TRBD2 matches at 9 bases. CDR1 is SGDLS, CDR2 YYNGEE, per germline. The CDR3 runs to 16 residues. V was clipped by 4 bases and J by 6 bases; unmatched bases: 10. The CDR3 coding sequence is TGTGCCAGCAGCTTCGCTAGCGGGAAGGGATCCGGGGAGCTGTTTTTT. It specifies CASSFASGKGSGELFF.

The chain has TRBV3-1 (or the pseudogene TRBV3-2) and TRBJ1-2; D gene ambiguous. V lost 3 bases, J lost 8 bases, and 7 bases lay in between. This CDR3 has 11 residues. Germline CDR1 and CDR2: LGHDT and YNNKEL (reference sequence). The CDR3 nucleotides read TGTGCCAGCAGCCAGGAGATGGGCTACACCTTC. This translates into CASSQEMGYTF.

This chain connects TRBV9 to TRBJ1-2; 7 bases are a match to TRBD1. The V and J ends lost 4 bases and 2 bases, in that order; junction bases with no gene match: 11. CDR1 and CDR2 from the germline V gene are SGDLS and YYNGEE. CDR3 length: 16 amino acids. The DNA for the CDR3 is TGTGCCAGCAGCAACAATCCCCAGGGGGGAAACTATGGCTACACCTTC. It encodes CASSNNPQGGNYGYTF.

This clone has just a few counts. The rearrangement joins TRBV28 to TRBJ1-1; a possible D gene is TRBD1 (5 bases). The CDR3 length is 15 residues. Germline V gene data show CDR1 as MDHEN and CDR2 as SYDVKM. The ends were cut back, 3 bases at V and 1 base at J, with 12 bases in the middle. CDR3 in amino acids: CASSLGLRENTEAFF. The CDR3 DNA follows: TGTGCCAGCAGTTTGGGACTCAGGGAGAACACTGAAGCTTTCTTT.

The chain combines TRBV19 with TRBJ1-5, with D perhaps TRBD1 (6 bases). V shed 1 base and J shed 2 bases, with 21 bases lying between them. CDR3 length: 19 residues. In germline, CDR1 is LNHDA, CDR2 SQIVND (reference sequence). CDR3 bases: TGTGCCAGTAGTATAGGGGGGTACACAGGGCTGATGGGCAATCAGCCCCAGCATTTT. Its translation is CASSIGGYTGLMGNQPQHF.

The chain joins TRBV30 to TRBJ2-7; 10 bases map to TRBD1. Trimming at V came to 1 base and at J to 7 bases, leaving 4 bases not matched to a gene. CDR1 is GTSNPN and CDR2 is SVGIG in the germline V gene (reference sequence). The CDR3 extends over 13 amino acids. The CDR3, as DNA: TGTGCCTGGAGTGGGGACAGGGGACGAGAGCAGTACTTC. Translating gives CAWSGDRGREQYF.

This chain uses TRBV5-1 with TRBJ2-1; a weak D match, TRBD2 (5 bases). Trimming pared 4 bases from V and 9 bases from J, leaving 8 bases between. This CDR3 comprises 11 residues. The V gene's germline CDR1 is SGHRS and CDR2 YFSETQ. Here the CDR3 reads CASSPEGEQFF. CDR3 nucleotides: TGCGCCAGCAGCCCCGAGGGTGAGCAGTTCTTC.

The chain recombines TRBV3-1 (or the pseudogene TRBV3-2) with TRBJ2-1, with unresolved D. CDR1 LGHDT and CDR2 YNNKEL come from the germline V gene (reference sequence). V was trimmed by 0 bases and J by 8 bases, leaving 14 bases between them. The CDR3 consists of 15 residues. This CDR3 reads CASSQDAWRSDEQFF. CDR3 nucleotide sequence: TGTGCCAGCAGCCAAGATGCGTGGCGCAGCGATGAGCAGTTCTTC.

This clone was observed a single time. The chain employs TRBV29-1 and TRBJ1-5, with D maybe TRBD1 (6 bases). There are 12 residues in the CDR3. Germline CDR1 SQVTM, CDR2 ANQGSEA. The V gene lost 6 bases and the J gene lost 6 bases, with 12 bases spanning the gap. Here the CDR3 DNA reads TGCAGCGTAGGGGACACCGGTCAGCCCCAGCATTTT. It yields the protein CSVGDTGQPQHF.

This chain connects TRBV9 to TRBJ2-6, with 9 bases aligning to TRBD1. V lost 5 bases and J lost 0; bases outside the gene matches: 3. Germline V gene lookup returns CDR1 SGDLS and CDR2 YYNGEE. The CDR3 runs 16 residues. CDR3 DNA sequence: TGTGCCAGCAGTGGGACAGGGTACTCTGGGGCCAACGTCCTGACTTTC. Its translation is CASSGTGYSGANVLTF.

This rearrangement joins TRBV4-2 to TRBJ1-2, with TRBD1 identical over 7 bases. The V segment lost 4 bases and the J segment 4 bases; nucleotides outside the gene matches: 6. CDR1 and CDR2 from the germline V gene are LGHNA and YNFKEQ. The CDR3 length is 14 residues. This CDR3 reads CASSRGTESYGYTF. Here the CDR3 DNA reads TGTGCCAGCAGCCGAGGGACAGAATCCTATGGCTACACCTTC.

The V call is TRBV10-2, the J call TRBJ1-2; possibly TRBD1 for D (5 bases). The CDR3 covers 12 residues. CDR1 and CDR2 from the germline V gene are WSHSY and SAAADI. V was pared by 2 bases and J by 8 bases, with 9 bases between. Written as DNA, the CDR3 is TGCGCCAGCAGTGAGGACAGTGGCGGCTACACCTTC. As protein: CASSEDSGGYTF.